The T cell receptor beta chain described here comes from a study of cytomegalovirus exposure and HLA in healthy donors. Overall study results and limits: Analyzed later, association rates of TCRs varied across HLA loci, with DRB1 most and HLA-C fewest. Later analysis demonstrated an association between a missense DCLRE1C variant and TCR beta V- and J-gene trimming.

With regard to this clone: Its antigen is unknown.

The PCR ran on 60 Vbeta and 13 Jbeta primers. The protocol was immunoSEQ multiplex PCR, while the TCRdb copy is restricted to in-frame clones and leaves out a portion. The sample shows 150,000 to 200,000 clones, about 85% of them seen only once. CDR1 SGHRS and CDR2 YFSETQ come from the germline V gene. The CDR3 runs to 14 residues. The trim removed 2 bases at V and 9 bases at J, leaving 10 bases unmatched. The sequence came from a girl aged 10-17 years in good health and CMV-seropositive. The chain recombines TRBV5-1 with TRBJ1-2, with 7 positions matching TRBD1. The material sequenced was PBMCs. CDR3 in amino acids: CASSFSGQVPSYTF. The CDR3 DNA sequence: TGCGCCAGCAGCTTTAGCGGACAGGTTCCTAGCTACACCTTC.